This T cell receptor beta chain was captured in a study of T-cell reconstitution after alpha-beta-depleted transplantation in children. As concerns this clonotype: Its antigen is not identified.

Unique molecular identifiers were incorporated during preparation of the TCRbeta library. TCRdb recomputed calls from the PCR reads with MiXCR, one row per CDR3 protein. The data show fewer than 550,000 distinct CDR3 sequences, about 16% seen once. This CDR3 is 13 amino acids long. The germline V gene has CDR1 PRHDT and CDR2 FYEKMQ (reference sequence). Trimming removed 2 bases from V and 5 bases from J, with 9 bases in between. Study-wide points: In some patients, recipient T cells and intrathymic progenitors surviving conditioning explained high day-60 diversity. Expanded clones from the graft, numbering several hundred, reportedly supplied alpha-beta T cells about two months after transplant. When one year had passed after transplant, most T-cell counts and diversity came from newly produced T cells.

The material was PBMCs, mostly from graft donor cells, obtained 360 days after TCRalphabeta/CD19-depleted stem cell transplant. The chain links TRBV13 to TRBJ2-5, with unresolved D. This sequence was found in a boy under three years old who had a stem cell transplant for Wiskott-Aldrich syndrome, so the T cells may come from the graft donor. The CDR3: CASSLRARETQYF. CDR3 in DNA: TGTGCCAGCAGCTTACGGGCCCGGGAGACCCAGTACTTC. The whole variable domain, remainder taken from reference TRBV13 and TRBJ2-5, is AAGVIQSPRHLIKEKRETATLKCYPIPRHDTVYWYQQGPGQDPQFLISFYEKMQSDKGSIPDRFSAQQFSDYHSELNMSSLELGDSALYFCASSLRARETQYFGPGTRLLVL.